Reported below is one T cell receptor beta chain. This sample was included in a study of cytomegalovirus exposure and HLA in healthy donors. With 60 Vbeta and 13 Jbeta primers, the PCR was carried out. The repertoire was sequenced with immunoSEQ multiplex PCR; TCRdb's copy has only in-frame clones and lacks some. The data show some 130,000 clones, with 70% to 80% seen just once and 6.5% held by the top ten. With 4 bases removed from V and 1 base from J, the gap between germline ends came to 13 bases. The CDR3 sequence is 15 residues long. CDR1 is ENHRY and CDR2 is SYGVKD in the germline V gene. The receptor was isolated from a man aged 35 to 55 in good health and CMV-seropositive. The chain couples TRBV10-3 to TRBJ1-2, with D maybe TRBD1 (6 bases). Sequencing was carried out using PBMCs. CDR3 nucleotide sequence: TGTGCCATCAGTGGATCGGGACACCTTAACTATGGCTACACCTTC. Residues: CAISGSGHLNYGYTF.